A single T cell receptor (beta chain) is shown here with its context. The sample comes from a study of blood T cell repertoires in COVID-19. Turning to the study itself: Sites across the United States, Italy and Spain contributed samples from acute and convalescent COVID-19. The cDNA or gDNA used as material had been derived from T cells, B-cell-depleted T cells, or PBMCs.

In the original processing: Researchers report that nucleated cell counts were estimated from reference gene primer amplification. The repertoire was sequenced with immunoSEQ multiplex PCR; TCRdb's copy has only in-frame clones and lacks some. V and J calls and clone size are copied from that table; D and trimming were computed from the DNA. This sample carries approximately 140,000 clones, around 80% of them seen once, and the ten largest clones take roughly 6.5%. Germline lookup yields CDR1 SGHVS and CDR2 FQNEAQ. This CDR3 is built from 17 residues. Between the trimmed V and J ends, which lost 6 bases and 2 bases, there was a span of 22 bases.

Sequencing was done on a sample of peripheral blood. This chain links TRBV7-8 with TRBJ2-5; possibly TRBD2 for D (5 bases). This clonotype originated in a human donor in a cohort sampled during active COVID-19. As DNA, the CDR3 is TGTGCCAGCAGGTTATCGACGCGCGTGGGGAGACAAGAGACCCAGTACTTC. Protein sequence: CASRLSTRVGRQETQYF.